Listed below are T cell receptor beta chains from one sample, sequenced in a study of blood T cell repertoires in COVID-19. Profiling relied on immunoSEQ multiplex PCR, and the TCRdb table lists in-frame clones only, not all of them. The sample lists more than 250,000 clones, approximately 88% occurring once. Material: peripheral blood. The receptors here all came from a man between 18 and 35 years old who had recovered from COVID-19. Both conserved end residues are trimmed from each CDR3.

v_gene	j_gene	CDR3aa
TRBV6-2/TRBV6-3	TRBJ2-7	ASSYLPSGGYEQY
TRBV7-8	TRBJ1-2	ASSTRGTGGYGYT
TRBV7-9	TRBJ2-7	ASSLFPSGNSYEQY
TRBV19	TRBJ2-2	ASSIGVGGPTSDTGELF
TRBV2	TRBJ1-1	ASGQGLNTEAF
TRBV6-5	TRBJ2-1	ASSPRFNEQF
TRBV7-3	TRBJ2-1	ASSLKARASGITIEVNEQF
TRBV2	TRBJ2-7	ASTPLAGNSYEQY
TRBV4-1	TRBJ2-2	ASSQDLQGSAGELF
TRBV27	TRBJ2-3	ASSLLGAGADTQY
TRBV27	TRBJ1-4	ASSSRDSEKLF
TRBV30	TRBJ2-5	AWSNPLGSSSETQY
TRBV18	TRBJ1-2	ASSPYGTGEGYT
TRBV19	TRBJ1-2	ASSIGRGYGYT
TRBV18	TRBJ2-1	ASSPGGYNEQF
TRBV30	TRBJ1-1	AWAWSTEAF
TRBV5-6	TRBJ1-2	ASSLVERRAAYGYT
TRBV19	TRBJ2-4	ASSIWGQGVNIQY
TRBV7-9	TRBJ2-3	ASSPAVDTQY
TRBV10-3	TRBJ2-6	AISGGRHTSGANVLT
TRBV5-4	TRBJ2-2	ASSLGNRENTGELF
TRBV14	TRBJ2-1	ASSQPRTSGGSYNEQF
TRBV5-1	TRBJ1-2	ASSLEGTGNINYGYT
TRBV30	TRBJ1-2	AWRIESLLHYGYT
TRBV18	TRBJ2-1	ASSARERGGSNEQF
TRBV6-5	TRBJ2-1	ASSAGTSGSNEQF
TRBV27	TRBJ1-1	ASSLRGNTEAF
TRBV20-1	TRBJ1-2	SAVGDIGYT
TRBV9	TRBJ2-5	ASSPLTGGFGTQY
TRBV19	TRBJ2-5	ASSTTGSETQY
TRBV29-1	TRBJ1-1	SGDRVNTEAF
TRBV7-3	TRBJ2-2	ASSSRVSTGELF
TRBV15	TRBJ2-7	ATRDSSYEQY
TRBV5-1	TRBJ2-1	ASSLSGGGPYNEQF
TRBV6-2/TRBV6-3	TRBJ1-6	ASSSPDYSPLH
TRBV28	TRBJ2-7	ASSLDRSNEQY
TRBV28	TRBJ2-7	ASSFGYEQY
TRBV5-1	TRBJ1-4	ASSHDPGKTNEKLF
TRBV18	TRBJ1-2	ASSPAGADGYT
TRBV7-3	TRBJ2-5	ASSLSSGRGETQY
TRBV6-6	TRBJ1-2	ASSHYTTGAYNYGYT
TRBV4-1	TRBJ2-1	ASSQAYFPPTGNEQF
TRBV5-4	TRBJ2-3	ASSRGPDTQY
TRBV11-3	TRBJ2-1	ASSFSPGQGAHEQF
TRBV11-2	TRBJ2-3	ASSPGRGGADTQY
TRBV4-3	TRBJ2-2	ASSQDTVGVNTGELF
TRBV23-1	TRBJ2-7	ASSPTRYYEQY
TRBV2	TRBJ2-5	ASSDEGVGQETQY
TRBV7-9	TRBJ2-7	ASSPGASGDEQY
TRBV9	TRBJ2-3	ASSVEGIGTDTQY
TRBV6-2/TRBV6-3	TRBJ1-1	ASSYLGTMNTEAF
TRBV2	TRBJ2-2	ASSAEGGANTGELF
TRBV9	TRBJ1-5	ASSVDGATNQPQH
TRBV6-5	TRBJ1-2	ASSYLDGYGYT
TRBV6-5	TRBJ1-2	ASQDRTYGYT
TRBV10-3	TRBJ1-2	AMSDRTDGYT